Below, 23 T cell receptor beta chains from the same sample are listed, as sequenced in a study of radiotherapy plus CTLA-4 blockade in lung cancer. Profiled with immunoSEQ multiplex PCR; TCRdb holds only in-frame clones, not every one. The sample holds roughly 13,000 clones, around 87% seen once. The material sequenced was peripheral blood, taken from a patient treated with radiotherapy plus ipilimumab. The receptors come from a human donor with non-small cell lung cancer that progressed on radiotherapy plus ipilimumab. Some clones in this sample may be carry-over from other donors' samples.

This clone was counted between two and nine times. The chain combines TRBV4-1 with TRBJ2-7; 7 bases line up with TRBD2. The CDR3 spans 16 residues. The germline gives CDR1 MGHRA, CDR2 YSYEKL. The V segment lost 4 bases and the J segment 4 bases; nucleotides outside the gene matches: 13. The CDR3 DNA reads TGCGCCAGCAGCCCAACCTTGGCGGGAGTTTGGTACGAGCAGTACTTC. Protein: CASSPTLAGVWYEQYF.

This rearrangement joins TRBV30 to TRBJ2-7, with 10 positions matching TRBD1. The CDR3 is made up of 11 amino acids. V lost 8 bases and J lost 6; bases outside the gene matches: 4. CDR1 and CDR2 (germline): GTSNPN, SVGIG (reference sequence). In nucleotides, the CDR3 is TGTGCCCGAGGGACAGGGGCCGAGCAGTACTTC. It encodes CARGTGAEQYF.

This chain joins TRBV6-1 and TRBJ2-3, with 11 bases that match TRBD2. CDR1 and CDR2 from the germline V gene are MNHNS and SASEGT. There are 15 residues in the CDR3. J was trimmed by 4 bases and V by 5 bases; bases with no gene match: 5. DNA for the CDR3: TGTGCCAGCAGTAGCCTAGCGGGAGGCCCAGATACGCAGTATTTT. Translated, it gives CASSSLAGGPDTQYF.

The V and J genes are TRBV6-6 and TRBJ2-7; tentatively, D is TRBD2 (7 bases). CDR1 MNHNY and CDR2 SVGAGI come from the germline V gene (reference sequence). V was shortened by 0 bases and J by 1 base, with 10 bases between the two germline ends. CDR3 length equals 15 residues. The CDR3 reads CASSYSGGASYEQYF. The DNA of the CDR3 is TGTGCCAGCAGTTACTCGGGGGGGGCTTCCTACGAGCAGTACTTC.

This rearrangement joins TRBV2 to TRBJ1-5, with D unclear. CDR3 length: 15 residues. Germline loops: CDR1 SNHLY, CDR2 FYNNEI. The V end lost 4 bases, the J end lost 0 bases, and 10 bases lay between the germline ends. CDR3 protein: CASSAAGVSNQPQHF. The CDR3 DNA is TGTGCCAGCAGTGCAGCCGGGGTTAGCAATCAGCCCCAGCATTTT.

The chain is built from TRBV19 and TRBJ1-6; unclear D gene. The V gene lost 9 bases and the J gene lost 0 bases, with 15 bases spanning the gap. The CDR3 sequence is 16 residues long. The germline V gene encodes CDR1 LNHDA and CDR2 SQIVND (reference sequence). As DNA, the CDR3 is TGTGCCAGCCGGTGGGGAGTCAGCTCCTATAATTCACCCCTCCACTTT. Its protein is CASRWGVSSYNSPLHF.

This clone was counted a single time. The V call is TRBV27, the J call TRBJ1-1, with 12 bases lining up with TRBD1. V dropped 5 bases and J dropped 7; count of bases not matched to a gene: 8. Germline V CDR1 and CDR2: MNHEY, SMNVEV (reference sequence). The CDR3 contains 15 residues. CDR3 coding DNA: TGTGCCAGCAGTCCGGGACAGGGGGCGCGGGGTGAAGCTTTCTTT. Amino acid sequence: CASSPGQGARGEAFF.

The DNA for the CDR3 is TGTGCCAGCAGTTACTCGAGTGGTTTCGAAACAGATACGCAGTATTTT. Protein product: CASSYSSGFETDTQYF. The chain is built from TRBV6-5 and TRBJ2-3; D is unresolved. The V gene lost 0 bases and the J gene lost 3 bases, with 13 bases spanning the gap. Germline values: CDR1 MNHEY, CDR2 SVGAGI. CDR3 length: 16 residues.

V and J are TRBV4-3 and TRBJ1-2, with a tentative D call TRBD1 (6 bases). This CDR3 is built from 17 residues. Germline CDR1 LGHNA, CDR2 YSLEER. Trimming took off 0 bases at V and 0 bases at J, with 14 bases between the two ends. The CDR3 nucleotides are TGCGCCAGCAGCCAAGATCTACAGGGAATTACTAACTATGGCTACACCTTC. Translating gives CASSQDLQGITNYGYTF.

This clone has a single count. The chain uses TRBV11-2 and TRBJ2-2; 11 positions match TRBD2. CDR3 size: 18 residues. The V gene end was trimmed by 3 bases and the J gene end by 5 bases; junction bases not matched to a gene: 11. CDR1 is SGHAT, CDR2 FQNNGV, per germline. CDR3 in amino acids: CASSFLAGGRILTGELFF. The CDR3 nucleotides read TGTGCCAGCAGCTTTTTAGCGGGAGGGAGAATTTTGACCGGGGAGCTGTTTTTT. Combining the CDR3 with reference TRBV11-2 and TRBJ2-2 gives the whole variable domain EAGVAQSPRYKIIEKRQSVAFWCNPISGHATLYWYQQILGQGPKLLIQFQNNGVVDDSQLPKDRFSAERLKGVDSTLKIQPAKLEDSAVYLCASSFLAGGRILTGELFFGEGSRLTVL.

This clone was counted once. The chain is built from TRBV7-2 and TRBJ2-7; 7 bases are a match to TRBD2. J gave up 0 bases and V 1 base, and 6 bases lay outside the gene matches. The CDR3 spans 16 residues. Per the germline V gene, CDR1 is SGHTA and CDR2 is FQGNSA. CDR3 in amino acids: CASSLDSGASSYEQYF. In nucleotides, the CDR3 is TGTGCCAGCAGCTTAGACAGCGGGGCCTCCTCCTACGAGCAGTACTTC.

The chain uses TRBV18 and TRBJ2-5, with D maybe TRBD2 (6 bases). CDR3 size: 15 residues. With 2 bases removed from V and 3 bases from J, the gap between germline ends came to 13 bases. The germline gives CDR1 KGHSH, CDR2 LQKENI. The CDR3 protein is CASSPVSAGKETQYF. The DNA of the CDR3 is TGTGCCAGCTCACCAGTGAGTGCGGGAAAAGAGACCCAGTACTTC.

The chain joins TRBV11-2 to TRBJ1-1; no firm D call. Trimming removed 1 base from V and 1 base from J, with 4 bases in between. This CDR3 has 13 residues. The germline V gene has CDR1 SGHAT and CDR2 FQNNGV. The CDR3 DNA sequence: TGTGCCAGCAGCTTAGCAGGGAACACTGAAGCTTTCTTT. Its protein product is CASSLAGNTEAFF.

The chain couples TRBV18 to TRBJ2-7; D remains unclear. Germline V CDR1 and CDR2: KGHSH, LQKENI. The CDR3 is made up of 11 amino acids. V was clipped by 6 bases and J by 3 bases, with 6 bases between them. The CDR3 reads CASSQLYEQYF. CDR3 bases: TGTGCCAGCTCGCAACTCTACGAGCAGTACTTC.

Turning to this clone: This same CDR3 is encoded by further DNA sequences in the sample. This rearrangement joins TRBV7-2 to TRBJ2-5; TRBD2 aligns across 11 bases. V gave up 1 base and J gave up 4 bases; unmatched junction bases: 14. The CDR3 runs to 19 residues. Per germline, CDR1 SGHTA and CDR2 FQGNSA. The CDR3 protein is CASSLEGPTSGRSGETQYF. In nucleotides, the CDR3 is TGTGCCAGCAGCTTAGAGGGGCCCACTAGCGGGAGAAGCGGAGAGACCCAGTACTTC.

The chain carries TRBV7-9 and TRBJ2-3; possibly TRBD2 for D (6 bases). The ends were cut back, 8 bases at V and 8 bases at J, with 32 bases in the middle. This CDR3 region has 18 residues. CDR1 is SEHNR and CDR2 is FQNEAQ in the germline V gene (reference sequence). CDR3 sequence: CASQEGKSAFLTQGTQYF. CDR3 nucleotide sequence: TGTGCCAGCCAGGAGGGCAAGTCGGCGTTCCTCACCCAGGGTACGCAGTATTTT. Based on the CDR3 plus reference TRBV7-9 and TRBJ2-3, the full variable domain is DTGVSQNPRHKITKRGQNVTFRCDPISEHNRLYWYRQTLGQGPEFLTYFQNEAQLEKSRLLSDRFSAERPKGSFSTLEIQRTEQGDSAMYLCASQEGKSAFLTQGTQYFGPGTRLTVL.

The V gene is TRBV6-4, the J gene TRBJ2-3, with TRBD1 identical over 9 bases. Losses at the gene ends were 8 bases for V and 5 bases for J; bases not matched to a gene: 5. Germline values: CDR1 MRHNA, CDR2 SNTAGT. The CDR3 sequence is 13 residues long. CDR3 loop: CASGTGSVDTQYF. In nucleotides, the CDR3 is TGTGCCAGCGGGACAGGGTCCGTAGATACGCAGTATTTT.

The chain links TRBV9 to TRBJ2-3; tentative D call: TRBD2 (6 bases). Germline CDR1 and CDR2: SGDLS and YYNGEE. The CDR3 is 15 residues long. V shed 0 bases and J shed 2 bases, with 10 bases lying between them. Written as DNA, the CDR3 is TGTGCCAGCAGCGTAGCTGGGGGGAACACAGATACGCAGTATTTT. Its translation is CASSVAGGNTDTQYF.

The J gene is TRBJ2-3, the V gene TRBV2, with 8 bases fitting TRBD1. The junction had 14 bases not matched to a gene; V was cut back by 5 bases and J by 4 bases. Germline CDR1 is SNHLY and CDR2 is FYNNEI. The CDR3 consists of 17 residues. The CDR3 nucleotides read TGTGCCAGCAGTATTCCCTTGAACAGGGGGGTTGCAGATACGCAGTATTTT. It yields the protein CASSIPLNRGVADTQYF.

The chain is built from TRBV19 and TRBJ2-5; 12 positions match TRBD2. J gave up 2 bases and V 5 bases, and 6 bases lay outside the gene matches. Germline-derived CDR1 and CDR2 are LNHDA and SQIVND (reference sequence). The CDR3 consists of 16 residues. CDR3 region: CASSLSSGRVQETQYF. The DNA of the CDR3 is TGTGCCAGTAGTCTTTCTAGCGGGAGGGTACAAGAGACCCAGTACTTC.

The sample holds a few counts of this clone. As DNA, the CDR3 is TGTGCCAGCAGCGGAGGGTTGTACGGCTACACCTTC. Translated, it gives CASSGGLYGYTF. The chain links TRBV5-6 to TRBJ1-2; D ambiguous. The germline V gene encodes CDR1 SGHDT and CDR2 YYEEEE. V was pared by 4 bases and J by 8 bases, with 12 bases between. There are 12 residues in the CDR3.

The chain employs TRBV2 and TRBJ1-2; maybe TRBD1 (6 bases). V lost 7 bases and J lost 8, with 17 bases in between. Germline V gene lookup returns CDR1 SNHLY and CDR2 FYNNEI. This CDR3 has 13 amino acids. Here the CDR3 DNA reads TGTGCCAGCAATCGTGACAGGTCTGACGGCTACACCTTC. Translating it yields CASNRDRSDGYTF.

The J gene is TRBJ2-1, the V gene TRBV6-1, with D maybe TRBD1 (6 bases). Trimming cost V 3 bases and J 3 bases, with 15 bases left between them. The CDR3 is 16 amino acids. CDR1 is MNHNS, CDR2 SASEGT, per germline. The CDR3 loop reads CASSDGRGFYYNEQFF. The CDR3 DNA reads as TGTGCCAGCAGTGATGGTAGGGGGTTTTACTACAATGAGCAGTTCTTC.